The 10 T cell receptor beta chains below were found in one sample sequenced in a study of blood T cell repertoires in COVID-19. Sequencing used immunoSEQ multiplex PCR; TCRdb keeps in-frame clones, though not all of them. The table has around 180,000 clones, nearly 90% seen once; the top ten hold under 3%. The sequenced material came from PBMCs or T cells enriched from blood (not recorded which). The receptors were gathered from a woman in her thirties or forties with acute COVID-19.

The CDR3 loop reads CASSLGQTREQYF. CDR3 nucleotides: TGTGCCAGCAGTTTAGGGCAGACGAGAGAGCAGTACTTC. The chain carries TRBV28 and TRBJ2-7; D ambiguous. The CDR3 is 13 residues long. CDR1 MDHEN and CDR2 SYDVKM come from the germline V gene. V gave up 2 bases and J gave up 7 bases, with 12 bases separating them.

This clone turned up a few times. The chain carries TRBV2 and TRBJ2-1; 8 bases align to TRBD2. The CDR3 totals 15 residues. The germline V gene encodes CDR1 SNHLY and CDR2 FYNNEI. V shed 6 bases and J 8 bases; nucleotides not matched to a gene: 12. CDR3 bases: TGTGCCAGCAGCCCTCGGGGGGGCCTTATTTATGAGCAGTTCTTC. This translates into CASSPRGGLIYEQFF.

The chain couples TRBV5-1 to TRBJ1-1; D is perhaps TRBD1 (5 bases). Germline CDR1 and CDR2: SGHRS and YFSETQ. V was clipped by 2 bases and J by 4 bases, with 12 bases between them. CDR3 length: 14 amino acids. CDR3: CASSLGASGTEAFF. Written as DNA, the CDR3 is TGCGCCAGCAGCTTAGGGGCGTCGGGCACTGAAGCTTTCTTT.

The chain is built from TRBV28 and TRBJ1-5; D not certain. The length of the CDR3 is 17 residues. Trimming took 6 bases from V and 4 from J, leaving 22 bases between them. Germline V gene lookup returns CDR1 MDHEN and CDR2 SYDVKM. The CDR3 DNA follows: TGTGCCAGCAGCTCCGCCTCAGACAAGACGATTAATCAGCCCCAGCATTTT. Protein sequence: CASSSASDKTINQPQHF.

The chain carries TRBV2 and TRBJ1-4; 9 bases fit TRBD1. The CDR3 has 15 residues. Germline-derived CDR1 and CDR2 are SNHLY and FYNNEI. V was clipped by 6 bases and J by 0 bases; unmatched bases: 2. The CDR3 region has the DNA TGTGCCAGCAGGGGACAGGGCCCAACTAATGAAAAACTGTTTTTT. This codes for CASRGQGPTNEKLFF.

Here the CDR3 reads CASSFRGPNEQFF. As DNA, the CDR3 is TGCGCCAGCAGCTTTAGGGGCCCCAATGAGCAGTTCTTC. The chain recombines TRBV5-1 with TRBJ2-1, with D tentatively TRBD1 (5 bases). V lost 2 bases, J lost 6 bases, and 9 bases lay in between. There are 13 residues in the CDR3. CDR1 and CDR2 from the germline V gene are SGHRS and YFSETQ.

The chain recombines TRBV19 with TRBJ1-6; 8 nucleotides align to TRBD1. Trimming cost V 7 bases and J 6 bases; bases outside gene matches: 5. This CDR3 has 14 amino acids. Per germline, CDR1 LNHDA and CDR2 SQIVND (reference sequence). The CDR3 loop is CASNRQGPNSPLHF. CDR3 in DNA: TGTGCCAGTAACCGACAGGGGCCTAATTCACCCCTCCACTTT.

This chain joins TRBV6-2 or TRBV6-3 and TRBJ2-1; TRBD2 matches 8 bases. V shed 0 bases, J shed 9 bases, and the junction held 4 bases outside the gene matches. Looked up from germline, CDR1 is MNHEY and CDR2 is SVGEGT. The CDR3 has 14 amino acids. CDR3 protein: CASSYSSGSGEQFF. As DNA, the CDR3 is TGTGCCAGCAGTTACTCGAGCGGGAGCGGTGAGCAGTTCTTC.

The chain combines TRBV7-9 with TRBJ2-3; D gene unclear. Germline CDR1 is SEHNR and CDR2 is FQNEAQ (reference sequence). The V and J ends lost 1 base and 5 bases respectively, with 10 bases between them. This CDR3 comprises 14 residues. The CDR3 here is CASSLDGWLDTQYF. The CDR3, as DNA: TGTGCCAGCAGCTTAGACGGGTGGCTAGATACGCAGTATTTT.

The CDR3 loop is CASSLAPKTDTQYF. The DNA for the CDR3 is TGTGCCAGCAGCTTAGCTCCCAAAACAGATACGCAGTATTTT. This sequence joins TRBV7-9 and TRBJ2-3; no reliable D call. Germline V gives CDR1 SEHNR, CDR2 FQNEAQ (reference sequence). The CDR3 length is 14 residues. The V end lost 0 bases, the J end lost 3 bases, and 7 bases lay between the germline ends.